The next 21 T cell receptor beta chains were all read from a single sample in a study of T cells in Graves' hyperthyroidism and ophthalmopathy. RNA transcripts yielded amplified TCR beta CDR3 regions. TCR CDR3 regions were first amplified by RT-PCR with HTBI primers. Each CDR3 protein gets one entry after TCRdb re-called the multiplex PCR reads with MiXCR. The profile shows approximately 430,000 distinct CDR3 sequences, less than 20% of them singletons. Sequencing was done on a sample of blood. All receptors derive from a young woman with Graves' hyperthyroidism.

This clonotype was recorded at least ten times. The CDR3 nucleotides read TGTGCCAGCAGCTCGACTAGCGGGAGATTCTACAATGAGCAGTTCTTC. Amino acids: CASSSTSGRFYNEQFF. The chain combines TRBV7-9 with TRBJ2-1; 12 bases map to TRBD2. Germline CDR1 is SEHNR and CDR2 is FQNEAQ (reference sequence). With 4 bases clipped from V and 3 bases from J, the junction kept 4 bases outside the gene matches. This CDR3 spans 16 amino acids.

This clonotype was seen a few times. This sequence joins TRBV6-5 and TRBJ2-5, with 9 bases that match TRBD2. The CDR3 is 15 residues long. Germline CDR1 MNHEY, CDR2 SVGAGI. Germline trimming cut 0 bases from V and 4 bases from J; bases unmatched to any gene: 3. CDR3 coding DNA: TGTGCCAGCAGTTACTCCGGACTAGCGAGAGAGACCCAGTACTTC. Protein: CASSYSGLARETQYF.

The chain recombines TRBV2 with TRBJ2-5; 7 bases are a match to TRBD2. This CDR3 is 14 amino acids long. Unmatched junction bases numbered 11, after V lost 10 bases and J lost 3 bases. Germline V CDR1 and CDR2: SNHLY, FYNNEI. The CDR3 region is CATPPGLAEETQYF. DNA of the CDR3: TGTGCCACCCCGCCCGGGCTAGCGGAAGAGACCCAGTACTTC.

The CDR3 is CASSSPGGQGGDTQYF. CDR3 DNA sequence: TGTGCCAGCAGCTCCCCCGGGGGACAGGGTGGAGATACGCAGTATTTT. This rearrangement joins TRBV28 to TRBJ2-3, with TRBD1 identical over 9 bases. Germline V gene lookup returns CDR1 MDHEN and CDR2 SYDVKM. The CDR3 consists of 16 residues. V trimming: 6 bases; J trimming: 5 bases; junction bases outside the gene matches: 12. The complete variable domain, with remaining parts taken from reference TRBV28 and TRBJ2-3, reads DVKVTQSSRYLVKRTGEKVFLECVQDMDHENMFWYRQDPGLGLRLIYFSYDVKMKEKGDIPEGYSVSREKKERFSLILESASTNQTSMYLCASSSPGGQGGDTQYFGPGTRLTVL.

The table lists this clonotype with many counts. V gene TRBV3-1 combines with J gene TRBJ2-1, with D perhaps matching TRBD1 or TRBD2 (5 bases each). Germline CDR1 and CDR2: LGHDT and YNNKEL (reference sequence). CDR3 length: 15 residues. V was shortened by 4 bases and J by 9 bases, with 19 bases between the two germline ends. Here the CDR3 DNA reads TGTGCCAGCAGCCCCAACTCCGGGACGCGAGGTGAGCAGTTCTTC. Translation gives CASSPNSGTRGEQFF.

This clonotype was picked up many times. The rearrangement uses TRBV20-1 and TRBJ2-2, with TRBD2 identical over 7 bases. The CDR3 has 14 residues. CDR1 is DFQATT, CDR2 SNEGSKA, per germline (reference sequence). After removal of 4 bases from V and 1 base from J, the junction contained 3 bases not matched to a gene. As DNA, the CDR3 is TGCAGTGCTAAGCGGGGTCTGAACACCGGGGAGCTGTTTTTT. Translating it yields CSAKRGLNTGELFF.

This clonotype appeared many times. The chain uses TRBV12-3 or TRBV12-4 and TRBJ1-5, with 7 bases matching TRBD1. The V and J ends lost 6 bases and 4 bases, in that order; junction bases with no gene match: 6. The CDR3 consists of 14 residues. CDR3 region: CASSRGQPNQPQHF. In nucleotides, the CDR3 is TGTGCCAGCAGCCGGGGACAGCCGAATCAGCCCCAGCATTTT.

The CDR3 nucleotides are TGTGCCAGCAGCCCACCACTAGCCCCGGGACTAGCTGGTAGCTCCTACGAGCAGTACTTC. Amino acid sequence: CASSPPLAPGLAGSSYEQYF. The rearrangement joins TRBV7-6 to TRBJ2-7; 9 nucleotides line up with TRBD2. V shed 5 bases and J 0 bases; nucleotides not matched to a gene: 20. The germline gives CDR1 SGHVS, CDR2 FNYEAQ. The length of the CDR3 is 20 residues. The full variable domain, in which reference TRBV7-6 and TRBJ2-7 provide the parts outside the CDR3, is GAGVSQSPRYKVTKRGQDVALRCDPISGHVSLYWYRQALGQGPEFLTYFNYEAQQDKSGLPNDRFSAERPEGSISTLTIQRTEQRDSAMYRCASSPPLAPGLAGSSYEQYFGPGTRLTVT.

There are many counts of this clonotype. The rearrangement links TRBV3-1 to TRBJ1-2, with 9 nucleotides matching TRBD1. The CDR3 runs to 14 residues. V trimming: 4 bases; J trimming: 5 bases; junction bases outside the gene matches: 5. Germline V CDR1 and CDR2: LGHDT, YNNKEL (reference sequence). In DNA, the CDR3 is TGTGCCAGCAGCCTTTCCGGGACAGGGTATGGCTACACCTTC. This translates into CASSLSGTGYGYTF.

This clonotype was detected many times. The chain couples TRBV7-8 to TRBJ2-1, with TRBD2 matching over 11 bases. Losses at the gene ends were 0 bases for V and 5 bases for J; bases not matched to a gene: 9. The germline V gene encodes CDR1 SGHVS and CDR2 FQNEAQ. The CDR3 is 18 residues long. The CDR3 sequence: CASSLALASGGIHNEQFF. CDR3 nucleotides: TGTGCCAGCAGCTTAGCCCTAGCTAGCGGGGGGATCCACAATGAGCAGTTCTTC.

Ten or more counts support this clonotype. This rearrangement joins TRBV4-1 to TRBJ2-5, with D perhaps TRBD1 or TRBD2 (6 bases each). The V gene's germline CDR1 is MGHRA and CDR2 YSYEKL. The CDR3 length is 14 residues. The V end was cut by 4 bases, the J end by 1 base, with 10 bases between. The CDR3 loop is CASSPWGAQETQYF. In DNA form, the CDR3 reads TGCGCCAGCAGCCCATGGGGGGCCCAAGAGACCCAGTACTTC.

This clonotype was recorded many times. J is TRBJ2-5 and V is TRBV20-1; 10 nucleotides align to TRBD2. Germline assignment: CDR1 DFQATT and CDR2 SNEGSKA (reference sequence). The CDR3 covers 14 residues. J was trimmed by 3 bases and V by 6 bases; bases with no gene match: 7. DNA for the CDR3: TGCAGTGCAAAGGCTAGCGGGGGTAAAGAGACCCAGTACTTC. Protein product: CSAKASGGKETQYF.

This clonotype was recorded at least ten times. Mismatch with germline at one junction end may stem from a read error. The CDR3 DNA is TGTGCCAGCAGTTCCGCCTTGACAGGGAATGAGAAACTGTTTTTT. Its translation is CASSSALTGNEKLFF. The J gene is TRBJ1-4, the V gene TRBV6-1, with 7 bases aligning to TRBD1. This CDR3 region has 15 residues. The germline gives CDR1 MNHNS, CDR2 SASEGT.

The J gene is TRBJ2-3, the V gene TRBV20-1; D may match TRBD1 or TRBD2 (6 bases each). CDR1 is DFQATT, CDR2 SNEGSKA, per germline (reference sequence). Trimming stripped 1 base from V and 6 bases from J, with 14 bases between. This CDR3 comprises 14 residues. As DNA, the CDR3 is TGCAGTGCTAGAGGAGGGGGGCCGGGGGATACGCAGTATTTT. Its translation: CSARGGGPGDTQYF.

This clonotype was picked up a small number of times. A single base separates this from a much larger clone, so it may be a read error. This chain uses TRBV12-3 or TRBV12-4 with TRBJ1-1; D ambiguous. The CDR3 totals 13 residues. V dropped 3 bases and J dropped 5 bases, with 10 bases sitting between them. The CDR3 DNA reads as TGTGCCAGCAGTTTTAAGGCCCCGACTGAAGCTTTCTTT. It translates to CASSFKAPTEAFF.

The chain carries TRBV20-1 and TRBJ2-1; TRBD2 agrees at 8 bases. The junction had 2 bases not matched to a gene; V was cut back by 1 base and J by 0 bases. CDR1 and CDR2 (germline): DFQATT, SNEGSKA (reference sequence). The CDR3 contains 15 residues. The CDR3 nucleotides are TGCAGTGCTAGAGCCGGGACTAGCTCCTACAATGAGCAGTTCTTC. Protein product: CSARAGTSSYNEQFF.

This clonotype has a count of ten or more. The chain is built from TRBV30 and TRBJ2-6, with 11 bases aligning to TRBD1. The ends lost 4 bases at V and 0 bases at J; junction bases unmatched: 5. CDR3 length: 17 amino acids. Per germline, CDR1 GTSNPN and CDR2 SVGIG (reference sequence). The CDR3 DNA reads TGTGCCTGGACCGAGGGACAGGGGGTCTCTGGGGCCAACGTCCTGACTTTC. Amino acid sequence: CAWTEGQGVSGANVLTF.

This clonotype has at least ten counts. The genes are TRBV30 and TRBJ2-7; 10 nucleotides match TRBD1. Trimming took 3 bases from V and 2 from J; bases not matched to a gene: 10. The germline V gene has CDR1 GTSNPN and CDR2 SVGIG (reference sequence). The CDR3 sequence is 16 residues long. The CDR3 is CAWSLRRDRGTYEQYF. The DNA of the CDR3 is TGTGCCTGGAGCTTGCGCCGGGACAGGGGCACCTACGAGCAGTACTTC.

For this clonotype: Possible read error: a much larger clone is one base away. This rearrangement joins TRBV7-2 to TRBJ1-2, with 7 positions matching TRBD1. The CDR3 sequence is 13 residues long. J gave up 6 bases and V 5 bases, and 6 bases lay outside the gene matches. From germline, CDR1 is SGHTA and CDR2 FQGNSA. The CDR3 DNA reads as TGTACCAGCAGCATCGGGACAGCTCATGGCTACACCTTC. Translation: CTSSIGTAHGYTF.

This sequence joins TRBV28 and TRBJ2-7; perhaps TRBD2 as D (6 bases). CDR1 is MDHEN and CDR2 is SYDVKM in the germline V gene. The CDR3 extends over 16 amino acids. V gave up 3 bases and J gave up 2 bases, with 17 bases separating them. The CDR3 DNA follows: TGTGCCAGCAGTTTGGGATTACGGGAGATCCCCTACGAGCAGTACTTC. Its translation is CASSLGLREIPYEQYF.

This rearrangement joins TRBV5-5 to TRBJ1-4, with 7 positions matching TRBD1. This CDR3 spans 15 amino acids. V shed 5 bases and J 4 bases; nucleotides not matched to a gene: 8. Germline CDR1 and CDR2: SGHKS and YYEKEE (reference sequence). The CDR3 here is CASRTGTVSNEKLFF. CDR3 nucleotide sequence: TGTGCCAGCAGGACCGGGACAGTTAGTAATGAAAAACTGTTTTTT.